Listed here are 10 T cell receptor gamma chains from one sample, sequenced in a study of intestinal T cells in coeliac disease. Using about 210 ng of biopsy DNA, TRG was amplified with LymphoTrack primers. TCRdb reprocessed the multiplex PCR reads through CATT. The sample consists of about 500 gamma-chain clones, 53% of them appearing once. For each case, the template was genomic DNA from ten roughly 4.7-µm formalin-fixed paraffin-embedded scrolls. Sequences were obtained from a duodenal biopsy. Source of these receptors: a human donor who served as a control with a normal duodenal biopsy, not a healthy volunteer.

The DNA of the CDR3 is TGTGCCACCTGGGACAAACCACCTTATTATAAGAAACTCTTT. Protein product: CATWDKPPYYKKLF. The chain couples TRGV5 to TRGJ1 or TRGJ2. The V gene end was trimmed by 2 bases and the J gene end by 3 bases; junction bases not matched to a gene: 7. The CDR3 is 14 residues long. Germline loops: CDR1 VINAFY, CDR2 YDVSNSKD.

About this clone itself: Other DNA sequences in the same sample also yield this CDR3. CDR3 nucleotides: TGTGCTTGCGTGGGACCCACTGGTTGGTTCAAGATATTT. It encodes CACVGPTGWFKIF. The chain uses TRGV10 and TRGJP1. TRGV10 is flagged as an ORF with uncertain function. The junction had 10 bases not matched to a gene; V was cut back by 14 bases and J by 3 bases. The CDR3 is 13 amino acids.

The chain links TRGV10 to TRGJP1. TRGV10 is an open reading frame, and its role is uncertain. The CDR3 spans 17 residues. Losses at the gene ends were 8 bases for V and 3 bases for J; bases not matched to a gene: 16. The CDR3 DNA reads TGTGCTGCGTGGAGTATCCGGAGACGGCCCACTGGTTGGTTCAAGATATTT. Translation gives CAAWSIRRRPTGWFKIF.

In the case of this clone: It may be a read error: a sequence one base away is much more abundant. Other DNA variants within this sample encode the same CDR3. The CDR3, as DNA: TGTGCTGCGTGGGAGATACCAACGAATTATTATAAGAAACTCTTC. Amino acid sequence: CAAWEIPTNYYKKLF. V and J are TRGV10 and TRGJ1 or TRGJ2. TRGV10 is known as an ORF, though its function is uncertain. This CDR3 has 15 residues.

CDR3 loop: CATWDGLQGYKKLF. The DNA for the CDR3 is TGTGCCACCTGGGACGGGCTTCAGGGTTATAAGAAACTCTTT. The chain is built from TRGV2 and TRGJ1 or TRGJ2. Unmatched junction bases numbered 8, after V lost 0 bases and J lost 6 bases. This CDR3 is built from 14 residues. Germline V gives CDR1 EGSNGY, CDR2 YDSYNSKV.

This clone is a singleton in its sample. This chain uses TRGV5 with TRGJ1 or TRGJ2. From germline, CDR1 is VINAFY and CDR2 YDVSNSKD. The CDR3 loop spans 14 amino acids. The CDR3 nucleotides are TGTGCACTGGGACAGGTTCTGGGTTATTATAAGAAACTCTTT. Protein: CALGQVLGYYKKLF.

The rearrangement joins TRGV2 to TRGJ1 or TRGJ2. CDR1 is EGSNGY and CDR2 is YDSYNSKV in the germline V gene. This CDR3 is built from 9 residues. The CDR3 DNA reads as TGTGCACCTGGGACGGGTCAACTCTTT. Protein: CAPGTGQLF.

The genes are TRGV8 and TRGJ1 or TRGJ2. CDR1 is VENAVY, CDR2 YDSYNSRV, per germline. The CDR3 spans 12 residues. DNA of the CDR3: TGTGCACCTGGTATCTCTTATTATAAGAAACTCTTT. Translation: CAPGISYYKKLF.

This clone turned up a few times. J is TRGJ1 or TRGJ2 and V is TRGV3. CDR1 and CDR2 from the germline V gene are VTNTFY and YDVSTARD (reference sequence). Trimming cost V 9 bases and J 10 bases; bases outside gene matches: 12. The CDR3 loop spans 11 amino acids. The CDR3 loop is CATLGQAKKLF. The CDR3 DNA reads as TGTGCCACCCTGGGACAGGCGAAGAAACTCTTT.

V and J are TRGV10 and TRGJP1. TRGV10 is flagged as an ORF with uncertain function. The CDR3 has 19 amino acids. The ends lost 10 bases at V and 3 bases at J; junction bases unmatched: 24. DNA of the CDR3: TGTGCTGCGTCGGAGGTTAAGACGGGGATTCAGGCCACTGGTTGGTTCAAGATATTT. As protein: CAASEVKTGIQATGWFKIF.